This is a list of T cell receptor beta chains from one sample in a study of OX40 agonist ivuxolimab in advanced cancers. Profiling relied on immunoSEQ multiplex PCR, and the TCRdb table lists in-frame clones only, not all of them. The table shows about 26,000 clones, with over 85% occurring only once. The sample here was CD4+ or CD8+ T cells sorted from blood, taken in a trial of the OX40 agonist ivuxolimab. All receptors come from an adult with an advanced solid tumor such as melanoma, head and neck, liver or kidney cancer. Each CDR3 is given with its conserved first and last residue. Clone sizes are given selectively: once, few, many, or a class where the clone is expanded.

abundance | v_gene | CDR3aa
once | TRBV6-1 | CASSERLAGVLSSYNEQFF
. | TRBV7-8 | CASSLKWGRDTQYF
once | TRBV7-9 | CASSLFWQETQYF
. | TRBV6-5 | CASSYSVSGGNNEQFF
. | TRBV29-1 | CSVELMNTEAFF
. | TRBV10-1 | CASSDGGAGNEQFF
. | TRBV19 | CASSILGRSDTQYF
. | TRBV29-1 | CSAHTRTKNIQYF
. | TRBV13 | CASSLGTDTQYF
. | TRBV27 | CASSYDRDRGYNEQFF
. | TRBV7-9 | CASSFPSGGDYNEQFF
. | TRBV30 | CAWSLTGELFF
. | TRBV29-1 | CSPWTEGTQYF
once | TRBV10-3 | CAISESSTISYEQYF
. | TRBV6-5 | CASSYSGREYEQYF
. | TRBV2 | CASSDLGHENTGELFF
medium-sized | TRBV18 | CASSPEQAGTDTQYF
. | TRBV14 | CASSQEDPVDEQFF
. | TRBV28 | CASSSREGQALHF
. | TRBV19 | CASRSGGNTEAFF
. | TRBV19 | CASSISSGRGSSEQYF
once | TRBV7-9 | CASSSRTDTQYF
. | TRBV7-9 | CASSLVAGAGELFF
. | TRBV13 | CASSPPQGTEQFF
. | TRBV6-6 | CASSTGAPGGYTF
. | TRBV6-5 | CASKEGGSNQPQHF
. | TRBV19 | CASSIGLQEQFF
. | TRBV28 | CASSLEGSTIHEQFF
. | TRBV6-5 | CASSYSSPFTDTQYF
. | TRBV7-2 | CASSLVRTSGNTIYF
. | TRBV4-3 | CASSQEARGRDYGYTF
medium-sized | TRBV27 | CASSFGSWGEQYF
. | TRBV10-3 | CAISKVAGKDTEAFF
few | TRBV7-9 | CASFSEQSFYGYTF
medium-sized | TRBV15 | CATSRDRDETQYF
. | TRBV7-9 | CASRSGTSSYNEQFF
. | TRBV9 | CASSVETGAYEQYF
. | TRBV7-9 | CASSFGLAGARAEAFF
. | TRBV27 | CASSPSRAATNEKLFF
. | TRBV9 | CASSAISLSLSYGYTF
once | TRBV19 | CASSWDTNYGYTF
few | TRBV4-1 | CASSQRTSGVSYEQYF
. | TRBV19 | CASSISGQPSTYEQYF
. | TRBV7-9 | CASSLDPGETQYF
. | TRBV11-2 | CASSQDTGEHLAKNIQYF
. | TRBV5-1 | CASSPYPGQGIYEQYF
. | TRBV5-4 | CASSLDGGNQPQHF
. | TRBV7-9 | CASSPPGQGLTDTQYF
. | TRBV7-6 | CASSLATGGDSQYF
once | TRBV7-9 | CASSLVRAEETQYF
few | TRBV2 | CASSEDRGFNGNQPQHF
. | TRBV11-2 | CASSLAWATSTDTQYF
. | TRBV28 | CASSWNQGLYEQFF
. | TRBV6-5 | CASSYGGGGGYTF